A selection of T cell receptor beta chains follows, all from one sample in a study of blood T cell repertoires in COVID-19. Repertoires were generated with immunoSEQ multiplex PCR, while TCRdb's copy carries only in-frame clones and drops some. The sample comprises about 300,000 clones, about 93% of which are singletons, and more than 6% rests with the top ten. Sequenced sample: peripheral blood. The receptors were sampled from a woman aged 25 to 39 with COVID-19, enrolled during active disease. CDR3s include the opening cysteine and the closing phenylalanine or tryptophan.

TRBV5-4	TRBJ2-7	CASSPGPGTVDYEQYF
TRBV2	TRBJ1-1	CASKATGALMNTEAFF
TRBV7-2	TRBJ2-5	CASSPAFTSGSQETQYF
TRBV4-1	TRBJ2-1	CASSQDSSREQFF
TRBV2	TRBJ2-3	CASSPLGAGGTDTQYF
TRBV19	TRBJ1-2	CASSVRQGRNGYTF
TRBV9	TRBJ2-2	CASSVVGVAGELFF
TRBV4-1	TRBJ2-5	CASSQSQNSETQYF
TRBV28	TRBJ2-7	CASSLSVGGSYEQYF
TRBV27	TRBJ1-6	CASSWKGRNSPLHF
TRBV19	TRBJ1-1	CASSLTGTGGSEAFF
TRBV19	TRBJ2-1	CASSYASGSYRFNEQFF
TRBV11-2	TRBJ1-1	CASRTTGMNTEAFF
TRBV28	TRBJ2-5	CASTQALAGGRETQYF
TRBV5-4	TRBJ1-1	CASSLGADRLNTEAFF
TRBV5-1	TRBJ2-5	CASSPFLGQGRQETQYF
TRBV6-2/TRBV6-3	TRBJ2-2	CASSLLAGAPGELFF
TRBV21-1	TRBJ2-3	CASAGRLAERFVGTDTQYF
TRBV13	TRBJ1-2	CASSLVEEGYGYGYTF
TRBV5-1	TRBJ2-7	CASSLAGLADSSYEQYF
TRBV28	TRBJ1-5	CASSLETGGVGNQPQHF
TRBV9	TRBJ2-2	CASSVRGIDTGELFF
TRBV30	TRBJ2-1	CAWTRDRILYNEQFF
TRBV28	TRBJ1-5	CACCQGRGAQPQHF
TRBV4-2	TRBJ2-3	CASSDRTGTDTQYF